The 27 T cell receptor beta chains below come from one sample, sequenced in a study of blood T cell dynamics during melanoma immunotherapy. Time point specified: pre-treatment baseline. The protocol was immunoSEQ multiplex PCR, while the TCRdb copy is restricted to in-frame clones and leaves out a portion. In the table there are about 4,900 clones, 75% to 90% of which are singletons. The sample consisted of blood, taken from a patient treated with checkpoint blockade. Receptor source: a human donor with melanoma.

V is TRBV9 and J is TRBJ1-1; 10 bases line up with TRBD1. Per germline, CDR1 SGDLS and CDR2 YYNGEE. The V gene end was trimmed by 0 bases and the J gene end by 4 bases; junction bases not matched to a gene: 9. CDR3 length equals 17 residues. The CDR3 DNA reads TGTGCCAGCAGCGTAGATTCCAACTGGGACAGGGGCACTGAAGCTTTCTTT. Its protein is CASSVDSNWDRGTEAFF.

The chain couples TRBV30 to TRBJ1-3; a possible D gene is TRBD1 (5 bases). Trimming stripped 4 bases from V and 4 bases from J, with 8 bases between. CDR3 size: 12 residues. CDR1 and CDR2 (germline): GTSNPN, SVGIG (reference sequence). The CDR3 DNA reads as TGTGCCTGGAATCCAGGGGGAAACACCATATATTTT. It is translated as CAWNPGGNTIYF.

The chain combines TRBV19 with TRBJ1-1, with TRBD1 as a possible D gene (6 bases). The CDR3 has 16 amino acids. V lost 3 bases, J lost 3 bases, and 17 bases lay in between. The germline CDR1 and CDR2 sequences are LNHDA and SQIVND (reference sequence). Here the CDR3 reads CASSMLYTGTDTEAFF. CDR3 nucleotide sequence: TGTGCCAGTAGTATGTTGTATACAGGGACGGACACTGAAGCTTTCTTT.

This clone is judged large. Other DNA sequences from this sample encode an identical CDR3 as well. The chain is built from TRBV15 and TRBJ2-5, with TRBD2 matching 8 bases. This CDR3 contains 13 residues. After removal of 2 bases from V and 4 bases from J, the junction contained 0 bases not matched to a gene. Germline V gene lookup returns CDR1 LNHNV and CDR2 YYDKDF (reference sequence). The CDR3 reads CATSRLAGETQYF. The CDR3 nucleotides are TGTGCCACCAGCAGACTAGCGGGAGAGACCCAGTACTTC.

The V and J genes are TRBV5-8 and TRBJ2-7; 9 positions agree with TRBD1. The V and J ends lost 0 bases and 1 base, in that order; junction bases with no gene match: 14. Germline CDR1 reads SGHTS; CDR2 reads YDEGEE. The CDR3 is 19 residues long. The CDR3 DNA reads TGTGCCAGCAGCTTGGGGGGCCTTTACGGACAGGGGAGATCCTACGAGCAGTACTTC. Protein sequence: CASSLGGLYGQGRSYEQYF.

This clone was recorded only once. The rearrangement uses TRBV19 and TRBJ1-4; D not certain. CDR1 LNHDA and CDR2 SQIVND come from the germline V gene (reference sequence). With 6 bases removed from V and 2 bases from J, the gap between germline ends came to 13 bases. The CDR3 sequence is 15 residues long. The CDR3 DNA is TGTGCCAGTAGCCCAGGATTTGCGACTAATGAAAAACTGTTTTTT. Protein: CASSPGFATNEKLFF.

Only a few counts were recorded for this clone. This chain uses TRBV7-2 with TRBJ2-1; D gene ambiguous. Germline V gives CDR1 SGHTA, CDR2 FQGNSA. This CDR3 region has 13 residues. Trimming removed 5 bases from V and 7 bases from J, with 12 bases in between. CDR3 in DNA: TGTGCCAGCAGCCTCGAAGCCGAGAATGAGCAGTTCTTC. Translation: CASSLEAENEQFF.

The chain carries TRBV5-4 and TRBJ1-1; the match to TRBD1 covers 7 bases. This CDR3 is 14 amino acids long. CDR1 is SGHNT, CDR2 YYREEE, per germline (reference sequence). Unmatched junction bases numbered 7, after V lost 4 bases and J lost 4 bases. The CDR3 here is CASSDRASGTEAFF. The CDR3 DNA follows: TGTGCCAGCAGCGACAGGGCTTCGGGCACTGAAGCTTTCTTT.

The chain couples TRBV7-3 to TRBJ2-3; 10 bases align to TRBD2. The CDR3 length is 15 residues. The V gene end was trimmed by 5 bases and the J gene end by 1 base; junction bases not matched to a gene: 3. Germline values: CDR1 SGHTA, CDR2 FQGTGA. The CDR3 bases are TGTGCCAGCAGCACCGGACTAGCGGGCACAGATACGCAGTATTTT. It specifies CASSTGLAGTDTQYF.

The J gene is TRBJ2-5, the V gene TRBV5-1, with 7 bases matching TRBD1. J lost 5 bases, V lost 4 bases, and 8 bases had no gene match. This CDR3 has 14 amino acids. Germline loops: CDR1 SGHRS, CDR2 YFSETQ. The CDR3 DNA follows: TGCGCCAGCAGCGTTACAGGGGTGAAGGAGACCCAGTACTTC. Translating gives CASSVTGVKETQYF.

The chain is built from TRBV7-3 and TRBJ1-1; 12 bases match TRBD1. The CDR3 is 15 residues long. CDR1 is SGHTA, CDR2 FQGTGA, per germline. V trimming: 6 bases; J trimming: 3 bases; junction bases outside the gene matches: 5. The chain's CDR3 is CASRGQGASDTEAFF. In DNA, the CDR3 is TGTGCCAGCAGGGGACAGGGGGCTTCAGACACTGAAGCTTTCTTT.

The chain carries TRBV15 and TRBJ1-1; 11 bases are shared with TRBD1. The CDR3 totals 15 residues. The J segment lost 5 bases and the V segment lost 0 bases, leaving 2 bases of the junction unmatched. Germline lookup yields CDR1 LNHNV and CDR2 YYDKDF (reference sequence). The CDR3 loop is CATSRDGTGGTEAFF. The CDR3, as DNA: TGTGCCACCAGCAGAGACGGGACAGGGGGGACTGAAGCTTTCTTT.

The chain joins TRBV7-2 to TRBJ2-4; D is possibly TRBD2 (5 bases). Per the germline V gene, CDR1 is SGHTA and CDR2 is FQGNSA. CDR3 length equals 17 residues. Trimming took 1 base from V and 0 from J, leaving 13 bases between them. The DNA of the CDR3 is TGTGCCAGCAGCTTAGTAGTGGCCGGGGTAGCCAAAAACATTCAGTACTTC. Translated, it gives CASSLVVAGVAKNIQYF. The full variable domain, completed using reference TRBV7-2 and TRBJ2-4, is GAGVSQSPSNKVTEKGKDVELRCDPISGHTALYWYRQSLGQGLEFLIYFQGNSAPDKSGLPSDRFSAERTGGSVSTLTIQRTQQEDSAVYLCASSLVVAGVAKNIQYFGAGTRLSVL.

This sequence joins TRBV28 and TRBJ2-1, with D unresolved. Between the trimmed V and J ends, which lost 7 bases and 0 bases, there was a span of 13 bases. Germline V gene data show CDR1 as MDHEN and CDR2 as SYDVKM. There are 15 residues in the CDR3. The CDR3 nucleotides are TGTGCCAGCAACCCAGCGTGGAGCTCCTACAATGAGCAGTTCTTC. Translating gives CASNPAWSSYNEQFF.

V and J are TRBV25-1 and TRBJ1-1; perhaps TRBD1 as D (6 bases). Germline V gives CDR1 MGHDK, CDR2 SYGVNS. V was pared by 4 bases and J by 4 bases, with 10 bases between. This CDR3 region has 13 residues. The CDR3 spells CASSVGAGTEAFF. In nucleotides, the CDR3 is TGTGCCAGCAGTGTGGGGGCGGGCACTGAAGCTTTCTTT. The full variable domain, with the rest looked up from reference TRBV25-1 and TRBJ1-1, is EADIYQTPRYLVIGTGKKITLECSQTMGHDKMYWYQQDPGMELHLIHYSYGVNSTEKGDLSSESTVSRIRTEHFPLTLESARPSHTSQYLCASSVGAGTEAFFGQGTRLTVV.

The rearrangement joins TRBV4-2 to TRBJ2-3; the D gene could be TRBD1 or TRBD2 (6 bases each). Deletions cut 4 bases from V and 2 bases from J, with 19 bases between. Looked up from germline, CDR1 is LGHNA and CDR2 is YNFKEQ. The CDR3 has 17 amino acids. DNA for the CDR3: TGTGCCAGCAGCCGCGGGGATAGGGGGGCCCCCACAGATACGCAGTATTTT. It yields the protein CASSRGDRGAPTDTQYF.

This chain uses TRBV5-6 with TRBJ2-4, with TRBD1 identical over 9 bases. Germline V gives CDR1 SGHDT, CDR2 YYEEEE. The CDR3 has 15 amino acids. The V gene end was trimmed by 2 bases and the J gene end by 2 bases; junction bases not matched to a gene: 2. The CDR3 DNA reads TGTGCCAGCAGCTTTGGGACAGGGACCAAAAACATTCAGTACTTC. Protein: CASSFGTGTKNIQYF.

The chain is built from TRBV9 and TRBJ2-1; TRBD1 matches 11 bases. The junction had 5 bases not matched to a gene; V was cut back by 3 bases and J by 9 bases. CDR1 and CDR2 (germline): SGDLS, YYNGEE. The CDR3 runs to 14 residues. The CDR3 sequence is CASSAGQGVFEQFF. As DNA, the CDR3 is TGTGCCAGCAGCGCGGGACAGGGGGTCTTTGAGCAGTTCTTC.

This clone has only a few counts. V and J are TRBV7-7 and TRBJ2-7; D is unresolved. Between the trimmed V and J ends, which lost 2 bases and 3 bases, there was a span of 5 bases. Germline CDR1 is SSHAT and CDR2 is FNYEAQ (reference sequence). This CDR3 region has 12 residues. CDR3 in amino acids: CASSLNYYEQYF. CDR3 bases: TGTGCCAGCAGCTTAAACTACTACGAGCAGTACTTC.

J is TRBJ2-3 and V is TRBV7-2; TRBD1 might be the D (5 bases). The CDR3 consists of 15 residues. V dropped 5 bases and J dropped 1 base, with 13 bases sitting between them. Per the germline V gene, CDR1 is SGHTA and CDR2 is FQGNSA. The chain's CDR3 is CASSTDTSGTDTQYF. DNA of the CDR3: TGTGCCAGCAGCACGGACACTTCTGGCACAGATACGCAGTATTTT. The whole variable domain, filled in from reference TRBV7-2 and TRBJ2-3, reads GAGVSQSPSNKVTEKGKDVELRCDPISGHTALYWYRQSLGQGLEFLIYFQGNSAPDKSGLPSDRFSAERTGGSVSTLTIQRTQQEDSAVYLCASSTDTSGTDTQYFGPGTRLTVL.

The J gene is TRBJ1-4, the V gene TRBV5-6; tentatively, D is TRBD1 (5 bases). This CDR3 comprises 18 residues. Germline CDR1 SGHDT, CDR2 YYEEEE. Trimming took 1 base from V and 0 from J, leaving 16 bases between them. CDR3 nucleotides: TGTGCCAGCAGCTTGAGCGGGGCAGGACCTGCAACTAATGAAAAACTGTTTTTT. Translation gives CASSLSGAGPATNEKLFF.

The chain recombines TRBV19 with TRBJ2-7; unclear D gene. The CDR3 covers 13 residues. V was clipped by 5 bases and J by 1 base, with 9 bases between them. Germline CDR1 LNHDA, CDR2 SQIVND (reference sequence). In DNA, the CDR3 is TGTGCCAGTAGTTTTCGACAATCCTACGAGCAGTACTTC. It translates to CASSFRQSYEQYF.

The rearrangement joins TRBV28 to TRBJ1-5; D possibly corresponds to TRBD1 (6 bases). The CDR3 covers 13 residues. Trimming left V 8 bases short and J 10 bases short, with 18 bases between. Germline loops: CDR1 MDHEN, CDR2 SYDVKM. The CDR3 reads CASRTGIISPQHF. CDR3 coding DNA: TGTGCCAGCCGAACAGGGATAATCAGCCCCCAGCATTTT.

The table lists this clone with a count of one. CDR3 amino acids: CASRRDTQGDEQYF. The CDR3 DNA is TGTGCCAGCAGACGGGACACCCAAGGGGACGAGCAGTACTTC. V usage is TRBV5-5 and J usage is TRBJ2-7, with D perhaps TRBD1 (6 bases). Germline V lookup: CDR1 SGHKS, CDR2 YYEKEE (reference sequence). The CDR3 contains 14 residues. Trimming cost V 5 bases and J 5 bases, with 17 bases left between them.

J is TRBJ2-5 and V is TRBV2; TRBD1 or TRBD2 may be the D gene (5 bases each). The ends were cut back, 6 bases at V and 5 bases at J, with 13 bases in the middle. Germline loops: CDR1 SNHLY, CDR2 FYNNEI. The CDR3 spans 13 residues. The chain's CDR3 is CASSAGTGETQYF. The CDR3 DNA reads TGTGCCAGCAGCGCCGGGACCGGGGAGACCCAGTACTTC. Filled out from reference TRBV2 and TRBJ2-5, the complete variable domain reads EPEVTQTPSHQVTQMGQEVILRCVPISNHLYFYWYRQILGQKVEFLVSFYNNEISEKSEIFDDQFSVERPDGSNFTLKIRSTKLEDSAMYFCASSAGTGETQYFGPGTRLLVL.

In DNA form, the CDR3 reads TGTGCCAGCAGTTCCCCTACCGGGAGGGCCGGAGGGGAGCTGTTTTTT. This codes for CASSSPTGRAGGELFF. The chain links TRBV28 to TRBJ2-2; TRBD2 matches at 8 bases. After removal of 4 bases from V and 8 bases from J, the junction contained 12 bases not matched to a gene. Looked up from germline, CDR1 is MDHEN and CDR2 is SYDVKM. There are 16 residues in the CDR3.

This clone appeared a single time. The rearrangement links TRBV27 to TRBJ2-7; D uncertain. Trimming shortened V by 3 bases and J by 1 base, and 13 bases separated the two germline ends. The CDR3 has 15 residues. Germline V lookup: CDR1 MNHEY, CDR2 SMNVEV (reference sequence). The CDR3 sequence: CASSFGPGLSYEQYF. The DNA for the CDR3 is TGTGCCAGCAGTTTCGGTCCAGGCCTATCCTACGAGCAGTACTTC.